The sequence of this T cell receptor beta chain was determined in a study of blood T cell repertoires in COVID-19. Study-wide context: Sample material is recorded as cDNA or gDNA derived from T cells, B-cell-depleted T cells, or PBMCs.

Germline CDR1 reads SGHNT; CDR2 reads YYREEE (reference sequence). V was pared by 0 bases and J by 4 bases, with 16 bases between. The CDR3 contains 16 residues. Patients in Seattle were enrolled during active infection, then followed longitudinally. Study processing details: It was from reference gene primer amplification that nucleated cell counts were estimated. Data came from immunoSEQ multiplex PCR; TCRdb stores just in-frame clones and leaves some out. The DNA was the basis for D and trimming; V, J and clone size are from that table. Among about 230,000 clones listed, 65% to 90% were seen once. The sequenced sample consisted of peripheral blood. The J gene is TRBJ1-1, the V gene TRBV5-4, with a weak D call TRBD1 (5 bases). The receptor's source is a man aged 50 to 60 with COVID-19, enrolled during active disease. The CDR3 coding sequence is TGTGCCAGCAGCTTGGGGGGCGTGTCGGGGGGCACTGAAGCTTTCTTT. This translates into CASSLGGVSGGTEAFF. Full variable domain (missing parts from reference TRBV5-4 and TRBJ1-1): ETGVTQSPTHLIKTRGQQVTLRCSSQSGHNTVSWYQQALGQGPQFIFQYYREEENGRGNFPPRFSGLQFPNYSSELNVNALELDDSALYLCASSLGGVSGGTEAFFGQGTRLTVV.